This T cell receptor (beta chain) was sequenced during a study of T cells in Graves' hyperthyroidism and ophthalmopathy. General study points: Within blood appeared most thyroid clonotypes that had expanded above 0.001.

Many counts were recorded for this clonotype. Its antigen is undetermined. From RNA transcripts, TCR beta CDR3 regions were amplified. HTBI primers drove first-round RT-PCR of the TCR CDR3. TCRdb itself ran the multiplex PCR reads through MiXCR, one entry per CDR3 protein. The sample has a few hundred thousand distinct CDR3 sequences, 15% to 19% seen once. PBMCs were sourced from more than 9 ml fresh peripheral blood. This CDR3 region has 15 residues. After removal of 2 bases from V and 7 bases from J, the junction contained 8 bases not matched to a gene. Germline-derived CDR1 and CDR2 are MNHNS and SASEGT.

The TCR sequence derives from a woman in her twenties or thirties with Graves' hyperthyroidism. The V gene is TRBV6-1, the J gene TRBJ1-2; 9 nucleotides agree with TRBD1. Specimen: blood. CDR3 DNA sequence: TGTGCCAGCAGTGAACAACGGGACAGGGAGAGTGGCTACACCTTC. As protein: CASSEQRDRESGYTF.